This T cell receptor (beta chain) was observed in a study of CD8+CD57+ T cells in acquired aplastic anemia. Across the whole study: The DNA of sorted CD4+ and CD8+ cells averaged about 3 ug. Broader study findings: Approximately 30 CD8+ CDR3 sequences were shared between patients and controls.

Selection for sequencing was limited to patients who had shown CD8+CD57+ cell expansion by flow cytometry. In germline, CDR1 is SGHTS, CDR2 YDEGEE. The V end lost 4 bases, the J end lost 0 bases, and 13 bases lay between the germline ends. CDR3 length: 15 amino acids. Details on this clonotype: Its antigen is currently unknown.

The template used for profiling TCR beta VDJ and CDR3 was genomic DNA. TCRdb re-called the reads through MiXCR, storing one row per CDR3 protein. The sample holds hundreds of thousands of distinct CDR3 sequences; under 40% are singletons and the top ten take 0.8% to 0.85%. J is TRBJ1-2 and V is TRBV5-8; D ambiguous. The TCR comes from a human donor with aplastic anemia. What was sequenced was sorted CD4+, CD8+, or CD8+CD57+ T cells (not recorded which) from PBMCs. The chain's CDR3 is CASSRITPTNYGYTF. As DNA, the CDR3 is TGTGCCAGCAGCCGCATTACACCCACTAACTATGGCTACACCTTC. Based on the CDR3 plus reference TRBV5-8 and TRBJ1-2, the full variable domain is EAGVTQSPTHLIKTRGQQATLRCSPISGHTSVYWYQQALGLGLQFLLWYDEGEERNRGNFPPRFSGRQFPNYSSELNVNALELEDSALYLCASSRITPTNYGYTFGSGTRLTVV.